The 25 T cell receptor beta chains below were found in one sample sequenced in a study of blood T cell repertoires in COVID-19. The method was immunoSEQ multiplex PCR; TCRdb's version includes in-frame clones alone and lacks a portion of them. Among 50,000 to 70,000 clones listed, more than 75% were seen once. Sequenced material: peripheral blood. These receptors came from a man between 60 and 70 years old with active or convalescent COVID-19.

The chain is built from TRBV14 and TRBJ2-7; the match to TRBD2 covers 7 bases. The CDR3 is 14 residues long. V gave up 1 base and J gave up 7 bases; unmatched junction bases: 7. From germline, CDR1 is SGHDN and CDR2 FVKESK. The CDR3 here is CASSQVAGLWEQYF. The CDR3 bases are TGTGCCAGCAGCCAAGTAGCGGGCCTCTGGGAGCAGTACTTC.

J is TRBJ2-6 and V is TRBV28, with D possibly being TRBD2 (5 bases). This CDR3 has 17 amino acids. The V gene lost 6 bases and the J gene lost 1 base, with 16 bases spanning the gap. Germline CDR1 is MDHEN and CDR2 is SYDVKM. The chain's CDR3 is CASSYRGRMSGANVLTF. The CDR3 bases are TGTGCCAGCAGCTACAGAGGGCGCATGTCTGGGGCCAACGTCCTGACTTTC.

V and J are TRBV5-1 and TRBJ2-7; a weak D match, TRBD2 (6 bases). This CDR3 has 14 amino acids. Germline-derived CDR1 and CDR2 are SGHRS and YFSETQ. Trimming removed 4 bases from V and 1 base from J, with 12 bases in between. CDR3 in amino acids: CASSTRAGSYEQYF. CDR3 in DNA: TGCGCCAGCAGCACCCGCGCGGGGTCCTACGAGCAGTACTTC. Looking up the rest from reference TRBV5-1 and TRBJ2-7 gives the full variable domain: KAGVTQTPRYLIKTRGQQVTLSCSPISGHRSVSWYQQTPGQGLQFLFEYFSETQRNKGNFPGRFSGRQFSNSRSEMNVSTLELGDSALYLCASSTRAGSYEQYFGPGTRLTVT.

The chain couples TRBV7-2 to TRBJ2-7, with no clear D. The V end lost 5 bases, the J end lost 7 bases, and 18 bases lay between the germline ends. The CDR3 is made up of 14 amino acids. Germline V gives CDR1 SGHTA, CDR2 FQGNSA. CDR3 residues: CASSPPASRFEQYF. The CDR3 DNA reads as TGTGCCAGCAGCCCCCCTGCCAGTCGATTTGAGCAGTACTTC.

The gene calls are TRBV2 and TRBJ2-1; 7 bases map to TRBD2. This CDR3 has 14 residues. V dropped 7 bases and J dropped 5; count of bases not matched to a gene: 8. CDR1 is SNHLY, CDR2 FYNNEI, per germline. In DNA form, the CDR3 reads TGTGCCAGCAAGGCGGGGACTACTAACAATGAGCAGTTCTTC. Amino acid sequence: CASKAGTTNNEQFF.

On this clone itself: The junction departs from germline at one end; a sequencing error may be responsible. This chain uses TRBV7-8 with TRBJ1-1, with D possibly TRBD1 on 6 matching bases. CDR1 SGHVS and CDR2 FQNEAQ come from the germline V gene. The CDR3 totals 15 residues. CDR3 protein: CASSLAEFGDTKAFF. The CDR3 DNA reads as TGTGCCAGCAGCTTAGCGGAATTCGGGGACACTAAAGCTTTCTTT.

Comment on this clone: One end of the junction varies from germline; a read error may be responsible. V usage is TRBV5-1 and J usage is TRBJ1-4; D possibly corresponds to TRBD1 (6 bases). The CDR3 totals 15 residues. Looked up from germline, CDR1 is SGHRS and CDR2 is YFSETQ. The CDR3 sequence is CASSLGGSTNEKLFF. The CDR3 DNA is TGCGCCAGCAGCTTAGGGGGATCAACGAATGAAAAACTGTTTTTT. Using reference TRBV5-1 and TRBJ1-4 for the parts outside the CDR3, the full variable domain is KAGVTQTPRYLIKTRGQQVTLSCSPISGHRSVSWYQQTPGQGLQFLFEYFSETQRNKGNFPGRFSGRQFSNSRSEMNVSTLELGDSALYLCASSLGGSTNEKLFFGSGTQLSVL.

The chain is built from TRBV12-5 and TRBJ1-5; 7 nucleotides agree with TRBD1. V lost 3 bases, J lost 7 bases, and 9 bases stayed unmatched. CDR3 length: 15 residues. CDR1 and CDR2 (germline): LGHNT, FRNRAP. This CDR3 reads CASGFPTDRAQPQHF. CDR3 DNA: TGTGCTAGTGGTTTCCCCACCGACAGGGCCCAGCCCCAGCATTTT. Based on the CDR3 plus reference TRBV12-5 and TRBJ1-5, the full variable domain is DARVTQTPRHKVTEMGQEVTMRCQPILGHNTVFWYRQTMMQGLELLAYFRNRAPLDDSGMPKDRFSAEMPDATLATLKIQPSEPRDSAVYFCASGFPTDRAQPQHFGDGTRLSIL.

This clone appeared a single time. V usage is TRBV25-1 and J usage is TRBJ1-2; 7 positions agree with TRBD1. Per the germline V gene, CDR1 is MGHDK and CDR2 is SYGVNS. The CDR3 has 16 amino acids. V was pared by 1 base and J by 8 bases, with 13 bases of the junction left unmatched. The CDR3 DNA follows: TGTGCCAGCAGTGAATTCGATTCCAGGGGGAGTGAGGGCTACACCTTC. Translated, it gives CASSEFDSRGSEGYTF.

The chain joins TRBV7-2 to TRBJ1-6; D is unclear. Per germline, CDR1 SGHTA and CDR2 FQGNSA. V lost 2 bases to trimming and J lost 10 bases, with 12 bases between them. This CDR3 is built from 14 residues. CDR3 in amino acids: CASSLQEVRSPLHF. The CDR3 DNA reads TGTGCCAGCAGCTTACAAGAAGTTAGATCACCCCTCCACTTT. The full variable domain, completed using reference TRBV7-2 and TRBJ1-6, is GAGVSQSPSNKVTEKGKDVELRCDPISGHTALYWYRQSLGQGLEFLIYFQGNSAPDKSGLPSDRFSAERTGGSVSTLTIQRTQQEDSAVYLCASSLQEVRSPLHFGNGTRLTVT.

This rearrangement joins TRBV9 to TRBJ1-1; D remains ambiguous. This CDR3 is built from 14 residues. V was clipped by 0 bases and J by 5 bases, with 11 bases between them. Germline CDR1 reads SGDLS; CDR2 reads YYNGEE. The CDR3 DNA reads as TGTGCCAGCAGCGTAGATCCGGGGTGGACTGAAGCTTTCTTT. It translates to CASSVDPGWTEAFF.

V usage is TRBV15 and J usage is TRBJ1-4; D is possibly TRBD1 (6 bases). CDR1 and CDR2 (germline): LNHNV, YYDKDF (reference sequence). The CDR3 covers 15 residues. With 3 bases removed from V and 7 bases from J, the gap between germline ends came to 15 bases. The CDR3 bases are TGTGCCACCAGCAGCGGACAGAGAAAAGGTGAAAAACTGTTTTTT. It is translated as CATSSGQRKGEKLFF.

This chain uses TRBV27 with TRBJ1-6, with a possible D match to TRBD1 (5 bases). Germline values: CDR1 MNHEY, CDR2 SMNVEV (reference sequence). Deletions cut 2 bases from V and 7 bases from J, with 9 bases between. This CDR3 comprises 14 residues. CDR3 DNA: TGTGCCAGCAGTTTACGGGGGGGGAATTCACCCCTCCACTTT. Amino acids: CASSLRGGNSPLHF.

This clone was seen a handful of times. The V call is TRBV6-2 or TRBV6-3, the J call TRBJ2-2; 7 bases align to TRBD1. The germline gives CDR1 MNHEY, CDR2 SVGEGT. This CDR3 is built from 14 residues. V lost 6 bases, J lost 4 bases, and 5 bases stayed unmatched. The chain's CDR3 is CASSQGVTTGELFF. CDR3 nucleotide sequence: TGTGCCAGCAGCCAGGGGGTTACCACCGGGGAGCTGTTTTTT.

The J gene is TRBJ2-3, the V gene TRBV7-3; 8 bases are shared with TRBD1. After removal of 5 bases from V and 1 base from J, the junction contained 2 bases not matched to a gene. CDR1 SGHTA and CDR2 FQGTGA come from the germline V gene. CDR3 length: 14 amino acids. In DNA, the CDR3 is TGTGCCAGCAGCCGGGGACAGGGCACAGATACGCAGTATTTT. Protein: CASSRGQGTDTQYF.

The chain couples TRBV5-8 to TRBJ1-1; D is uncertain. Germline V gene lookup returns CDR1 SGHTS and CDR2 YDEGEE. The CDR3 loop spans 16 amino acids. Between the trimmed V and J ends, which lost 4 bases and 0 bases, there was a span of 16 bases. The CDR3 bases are TGTGCCAGCAGCCCCCACGTCGGACTTATGAACACTGAAGCTTTCTTT. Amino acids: CASSPHVGLMNTEAFF.

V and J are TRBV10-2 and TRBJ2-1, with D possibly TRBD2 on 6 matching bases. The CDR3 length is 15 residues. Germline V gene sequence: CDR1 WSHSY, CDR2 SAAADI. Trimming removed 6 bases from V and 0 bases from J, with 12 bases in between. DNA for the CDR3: TGCGCCAGCAGACTAGCCGACAGCTCCTACAATGAGCAGTTCTTC. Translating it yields CASRLADSSYNEQFF.

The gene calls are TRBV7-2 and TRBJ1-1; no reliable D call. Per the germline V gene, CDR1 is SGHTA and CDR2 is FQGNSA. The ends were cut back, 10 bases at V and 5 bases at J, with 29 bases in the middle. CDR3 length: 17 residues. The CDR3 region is CATLLSTKMLGGTEAFF. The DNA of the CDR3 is TGTGCCACCCTCCTATCAACGAAAATGCTAGGAGGGACTGAAGCTTTCTTT.

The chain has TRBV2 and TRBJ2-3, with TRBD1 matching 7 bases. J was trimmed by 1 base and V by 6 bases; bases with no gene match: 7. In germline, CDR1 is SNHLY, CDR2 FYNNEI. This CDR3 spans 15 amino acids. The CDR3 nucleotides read TGTGCCAGCAGCCCGACAGGGAGAGGCACAGATACGCAGTATTTT. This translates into CASSPTGRGTDTQYF.

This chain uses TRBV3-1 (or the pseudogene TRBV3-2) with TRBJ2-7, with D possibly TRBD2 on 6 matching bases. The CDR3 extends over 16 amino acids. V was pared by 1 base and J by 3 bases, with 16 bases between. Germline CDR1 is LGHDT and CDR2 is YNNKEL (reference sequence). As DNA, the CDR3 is TGTGCCAGCAGCCAAGCTCTGACTAGGATCGGCTACGAGCAGTACTTC. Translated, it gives CASSQALTRIGYEQYF.

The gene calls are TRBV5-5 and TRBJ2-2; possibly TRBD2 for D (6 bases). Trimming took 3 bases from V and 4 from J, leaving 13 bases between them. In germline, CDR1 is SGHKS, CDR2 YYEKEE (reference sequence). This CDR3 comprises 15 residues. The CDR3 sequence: CASSSEGPFTGELFF. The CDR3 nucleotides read TGTGCCAGCAGCTCGGAGGGGCCATTCACCGGGGAGCTGTTTTTT.

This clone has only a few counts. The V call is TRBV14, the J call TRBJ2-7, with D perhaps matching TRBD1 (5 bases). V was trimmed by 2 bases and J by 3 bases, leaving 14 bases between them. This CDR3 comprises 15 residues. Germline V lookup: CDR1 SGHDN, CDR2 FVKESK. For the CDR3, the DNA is TGTGCCAGCAGCCAACTTGGACAAGGAAGCTACGAGCAGTACTTC. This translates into CASSQLGQGSYEQYF.

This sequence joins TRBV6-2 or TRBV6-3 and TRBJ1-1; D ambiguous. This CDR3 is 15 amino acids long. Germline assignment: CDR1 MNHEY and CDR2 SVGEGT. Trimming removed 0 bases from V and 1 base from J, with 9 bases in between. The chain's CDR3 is CASSYSRRSNTEAFF. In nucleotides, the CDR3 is TGTGCCAGCAGTTACTCGCGGAGATCGAACACTGAAGCTTTCTTT.

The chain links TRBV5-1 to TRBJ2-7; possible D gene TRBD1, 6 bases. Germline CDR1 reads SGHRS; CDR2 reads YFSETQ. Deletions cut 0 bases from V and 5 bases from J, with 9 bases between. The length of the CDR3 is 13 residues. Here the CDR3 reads CASSLAAGDEQYF. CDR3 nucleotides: TGCGCCAGCAGCTTGGCGGCAGGGGACGAGCAGTACTTC. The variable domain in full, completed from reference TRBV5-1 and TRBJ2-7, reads KAGVTQTPRYLIKTRGQQVTLSCSPISGHRSVSWYQQTPGQGLQFLFEYFSETQRNKGNFPGRFSGRQFSNSRSEMNVSTLELGDSALYLCASSLAAGDEQYFGPGTRLTVT.

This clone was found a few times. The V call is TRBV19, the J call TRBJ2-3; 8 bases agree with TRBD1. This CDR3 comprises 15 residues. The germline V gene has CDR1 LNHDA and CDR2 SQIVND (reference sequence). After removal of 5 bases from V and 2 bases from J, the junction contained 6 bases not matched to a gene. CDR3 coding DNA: TGTGCCAGTAGTTTTCAGGGGGCCTACACAGATACGCAGTATTTT. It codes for CASSFQGAYTDTQYF.